Listed here are 13 T cell receptor beta chains from one sample, sequenced in a study of OX40 agonist ivuxolimab in advanced cancers. The protocol was immunoSEQ multiplex PCR, while the TCRdb copy is restricted to in-frame clones and leaves out a portion. Among about 130,000 clones, 75% to 95% were seen once, and the ten largest hold 1.1%. The material sequenced was CD4+ or CD8+ T cells sorted from blood, taken in a trial of the OX40 agonist ivuxolimab. These TCRs come from an adult with an advanced solid tumor such as melanoma, head and neck, liver or kidney cancer.

CDR3: CASSTRQGVNQPQHF. The DNA for the CDR3 is TGTGCCAGTAGTACGCGACAGGGTGTTAATCAGCCCCAGCATTTT. The chain couples TRBV19 to TRBJ1-5; 7 bases line up with TRBD1. The CDR3 loop spans 15 amino acids. Losses at the gene ends were 4 bases for V and 4 bases for J; bases not matched to a gene: 7. Germline V gene sequence: CDR1 LNHDA, CDR2 SQIVND (reference sequence).

V and J are TRBV28 and TRBJ1-2, with no clear D. This CDR3 spans 14 amino acids. Germline CDR1 reads MDHEN; CDR2 reads SYDVKM. Trimming took 6 bases from V and 4 from J, leaving 15 bases between them. CDR3 sequence reads: CASSSPAASYGYTF. CDR3 coding DNA: TGTGCCAGCAGCTCCCCCGCAGCTTCCTATGGCTACACCTTC.

The chain combines TRBV11-2 with TRBJ1-2; D gene uncertain. Germline-derived CDR1 and CDR2 are SGHAT and FQNNGV. The V end lost 0 bases, the J end lost 4 bases, and 12 bases lay between the germline ends. CDR3 length: 15 residues. The CDR3 spells CASSLDGAVGYGYTF. Written as DNA, the CDR3 is TGTGCCAGCAGCTTAGATGGAGCAGTGGGCTATGGCTACACCTTC. The full variable domain, with the rest looked up from reference TRBV11-2 and TRBJ1-2, is EAGVAQSPRYKIIEKRQSVAFWCNPISGHATLYWYQQILGQGPKLLIQFQNNGVVDDSQLPKDRFSAERLKGVDSTLKIQPAKLEDSAVYLCASSLDGAVGYGYTFGSGTRLTVV.

The chain combines TRBV7-9 with TRBJ2-1; 8 nucleotides match TRBD2. Germline V gene lookup returns CDR1 SEHNR and CDR2 FQNEAQ (reference sequence). The V gene end was trimmed by 5 bases and the J gene end by 9 bases; junction bases not matched to a gene: 18. The CDR3 extends over 17 amino acids. The CDR3 DNA sequence: TGTGCCAGCAGCGCCAACTTAGCGGGAAGGTCGTTCAGTGAGCAGTTCTTC. Translated: CASSANLAGRSFSEQFF.

This clone was recorded only once. This chain links TRBV28 with TRBJ2-7; TRBD2 matches 7 bases. CDR3 length: 14 residues. The trim removed 2 bases at V and 5 bases at J, leaving 6 bases unmatched. Germline CDR1 reads MDHEN; CDR2 reads SYDVKM. The CDR3 DNA is TGTGCCAGCAGTTTAGGCGGGACTATACACGAGCAGTACTTC. As protein: CASSLGGTIHEQYF.

V and J are TRBV4-3 and TRBJ1-5; 7 nucleotides agree with TRBD1. The junction had 14 bases not matched to a gene; V was cut back by 0 bases and J by 0 bases. Germline loops: CDR1 LGHNA, CDR2 YSLEER. The length of the CDR3 is 20 residues. The CDR3 DNA reads TGCGCCAGCAGCCAAGATATAACCCGGGGGACAGAGATTAGCAATCAGCCCCAGCATTTT. It encodes CASSQDITRGTEISNQPQHF.

V and J are TRBV4-3 and TRBJ2-3; D not resolved. Germline V gene data show CDR1 as LGHNA and CDR2 as YSLEER. Trimming cost V 0 bases and J 5 bases, with 3 bases left between them. The CDR3 extends over 12 amino acids. The CDR3 DNA follows: TGCGCCAGCAGCCAAGAGAAAGATACGCAGTATTTT. Translated: CASSQEKDTQYF.

The V gene is TRBV2, the J gene TRBJ1-6, with TRBD1 matching 8 bases. CDR3 length: 15 amino acids. Germline loops: CDR1 SNHLY, CDR2 FYNNEI. With 6 bases clipped from V and 8 bases from J, the junction kept 9 bases outside the gene matches. DNA of the CDR3: TGTGCCAGCAGCTACCTGACAGGGGATCATTCACCCCTCCACTTT. It encodes CASSYLTGDHSPLHF.

V usage is TRBV28 and J usage is TRBJ1-1; the match to TRBD1 covers 7 bases. J lost 3 bases, V lost 8 bases, and 6 bases had no gene match. The V gene's germline CDR1 is MDHEN and CDR2 SYDVKM. The CDR3 sequence is 13 residues long. The CDR3 here is CASGVDRDTEAFF. CDR3 sequence (DNA): TGTGCCAGCGGGGTTGACAGGGACACTGAAGCTTTCTTT.

The chain links TRBV21-1 to TRBJ1-6; the table's D call of TRBD1 was not tested on the DNA. TRBV21-1 is tagged as a pseudogene. The CDR3 covers 15 residues. The CDR3 region is CASNLNAQGEAPLHF. DNA for the CDR3: TGTGCCAGCAACTTGAATGCACAGGGAGAGGCACCCCTCCACTTT.

This chain connects TRBV7-3 to TRBJ2-1; TRBD1 matches at 9 bases. CDR1 SGHTA and CDR2 FQGTGA come from the germline V gene. This CDR3 comprises 14 residues. Germline trimming cut 2 bases from V and 10 bases from J; bases unmatched to any gene: 6. CDR3 protein: CASSLRDRDPEQFF. The CDR3 nucleotides are TGTGCCAGCAGCTTACGGGACAGGGATCCCGAGCAGTTCTTC.

This clone was found once. The CDR3 nucleotides are TGTGCCAGTAGTATGGTAAAGGCTAACACTGAAGCTTTCTTT. Its translation is CASSMVKANTEAFF. The chain recombines TRBV19 with TRBJ1-1; D is undetermined. The CDR3 has 14 amino acids. Trimming left V 3 bases short and J 2 bases short, with 10 bases between. Looked up from germline, CDR1 is LNHDA and CDR2 is SQIVND (reference sequence).

This clone was counted between two and nine times. The chain joins TRBV9 to TRBJ1-5, with D uncertain. V dropped 3 bases and J dropped 9 bases, with 10 bases sitting between them. Germline-derived CDR1 and CDR2 are SGDLS and YYNGEE. The CDR3 has 12 amino acids. The CDR3 DNA reads TGTGCCAGCAGCGCCCTAGGTGGGCCCCAGCATTTT. This encodes CASSALGGPQHF.